What follows are 2 T cell receptor beta chains derived from one specimen sequenced in a study of blood T cell repertoires in COVID-19. Sequencing used immunoSEQ multiplex PCR; TCRdb keeps in-frame clones, though not all of them. The repertoire consists of 200,000 to 250,000 clones, with 75% to 85% occurring once and the leading ten covering 1.4%. The material sequenced was peripheral blood. The receptors were gathered from a woman between 40 and 55 years old who had recovered from COVID-19.

V gene TRBV28 combines with J gene TRBJ1-4, with 8 bases fitting TRBD1. The CDR3 sequence is 17 residues long. V shed 1 base and J 5 bases; nucleotides not matched to a gene: 9. Germline lookup yields CDR1 MDHEN and CDR2 SYDVKM. For the CDR3, the DNA is TGTGCCAGCAGTTTATCCGCCAGTAACAGGGGGAATGAAAAACTGTTTTTT. Protein sequence: CASSLSASNRGNEKLFF.

The genes are TRBV19 and TRBJ2-1; 8 positions agree with TRBD2. The CDR3 covers 13 residues. Germline V gene data show CDR1 as LNHDA and CDR2 as SQIVND (reference sequence). Losses at the gene ends were 2 bases for V and 9 bases for J; bases not matched to a gene: 3. CDR3: CASSISGGIEQFF. Written as DNA, the CDR3 is TGTGCCAGTAGTATAAGCGGGGGTATTGAGCAGTTCTTC.